This T cell receptor (beta chain) originates from a study of T cell repertoires in cytomegalovirus infection. Study-level points and caveats: The response measured ex vivo was dominated by TCR beta clonotypes (HLA-C-restricted and CMV-specific).

This clonotype was picked up a small number of times. The antigen is unknown. The V segment lost 2 bases and the J segment 15 bases; nucleotides outside the gene matches: 8. The germline gives CDR1 SEHNR, CDR2 FQNEAQ (reference sequence). This CDR3 is 13 amino acids long. In TCRdb, the reads were re-called with MiXCR into one record per CDR3 protein. The sample shows 630,000 or so distinct CDR3 sequences, about 24% of them seen only once. The gene calls are TRBV7-9 and TRBJ2-4; 9 bases agree with TRBD1. Sequenced material: CD8+ T cells from PBMCs. The sequence came from a human donor in good health (CMV status not recorded). Some clones in this sample may be carry-over from other donors' samples. CDR3 residues: CASSLIEGTGRYF. The CDR3 DNA reads as TGTGCCAGCAGCTTAATTGAGGGGACAGGGCGGTACTTC.